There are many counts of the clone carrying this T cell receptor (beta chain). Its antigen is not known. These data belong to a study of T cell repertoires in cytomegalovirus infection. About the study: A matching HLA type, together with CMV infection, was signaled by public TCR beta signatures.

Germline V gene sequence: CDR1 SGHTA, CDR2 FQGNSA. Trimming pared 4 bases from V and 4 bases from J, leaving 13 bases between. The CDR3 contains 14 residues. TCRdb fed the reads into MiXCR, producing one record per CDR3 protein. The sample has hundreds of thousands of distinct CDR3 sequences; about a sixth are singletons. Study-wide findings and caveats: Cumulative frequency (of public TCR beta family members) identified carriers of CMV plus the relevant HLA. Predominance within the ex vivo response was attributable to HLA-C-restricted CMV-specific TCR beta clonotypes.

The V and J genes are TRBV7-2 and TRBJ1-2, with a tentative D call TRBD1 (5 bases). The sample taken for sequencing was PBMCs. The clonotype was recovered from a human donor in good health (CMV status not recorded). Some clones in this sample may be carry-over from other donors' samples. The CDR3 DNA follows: TGTGCCAGCAGCTCAGGGTTCCGCAGCTATGGCTACACCTTC. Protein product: CASSSGFRSYGYTF.